Below are 25 T cell receptor beta chains sequenced from a single sample in a study of T cell changes during pregnancy in multiple sclerosis. Assay used: immunoSEQ multiplex PCR; TCRdb lists only in-frame clones, some missing. The data hold roughly 42,000 clones, with 80% to 90% observed a single time. Sequenced material: CD4+ T cells from peripheral blood mononuclear cells, taken in the first trimester of pregnancy. The origin of the receptors is a female donor with multiple sclerosis, enrolled in a pregnancy study.

The chain carries TRBV9 and TRBJ1-2, with D possibly matching TRBD1 (6 bases). V dropped 3 bases and J dropped 8 bases, with 17 bases sitting between them. This CDR3 comprises 14 residues. Germline loops: CDR1 SGDLS, CDR2 YYNGEE. The CDR3 DNA sequence: TGTGCCAGCAGCGCCGGACAGTTAAAAAGGGGCTACACCTTC. Translation gives CASSAGQLKRGYTF.

The chain couples TRBV7-6 to TRBJ1-2; no reliable D call. The CDR3 extends over 14 amino acids. V was shortened by 1 base and J by 6 bases, with 12 bases between the two germline ends. Germline assignment: CDR1 SGHVS and CDR2 FNYEAQ. CDR3 loop: CASSLVEGGHGYTF. In DNA, the CDR3 is TGTGCCAGCAGCTTAGTCGAGGGTGGCCATGGCTACACCTTC.

J is TRBJ2-7 and V is TRBV28; 11 bases align to TRBD1. The CDR3 sequence is 15 residues long. V was clipped by 7 bases and J by 3 bases; unmatched bases: 8. Germline-derived CDR1 and CDR2 are MDHEN and SYDVKM. DNA of the CDR3: TGTGCCAGCAAAACCCCCGGGACAGGGGGCTACGAGCAGTACTTC. It yields the protein CASKTPGTGGYEQYF.

This chain joins TRBV5-5 and TRBJ2-2; 7 nucleotides line up with TRBD2. Germline-derived CDR1 and CDR2 are SGHKS and YYEKEE (reference sequence). The J segment lost 7 bases and the V segment lost 4 bases, leaving 1 base of the junction unmatched. The CDR3 length is 12 residues. The CDR3 nucleotides are TGTGCCAGCAGCCAGCGGGGCGGGGAGCTGTTTTTT. Translation gives CASSQRGGELFF.

V usage is TRBV5-4 and J usage is TRBJ2-5; tentatively, D is TRBD2 (6 bases). This CDR3 contains 16 residues. Germline lookup yields CDR1 SGHNT and CDR2 YYREEE (reference sequence). Trimming left V 0 bases short and J 5 bases short, with 17 bases between. DNA for the CDR3: TGTGCCAGCAGCTTGGGGGTAGGCGGGACGGGGGAGACCCAGTACTTC. Its translation: CASSLGVGGTGETQYF.

V and J are TRBV6-6 and TRBJ2-7; D might be TRBD2 (5 bases). This CDR3 spans 12 amino acids. V was trimmed by 4 bases and J by 4 bases, leaving 8 bases between them. The germline CDR1 and CDR2 sequences are MNHNY and SVGAGI (reference sequence). The CDR3 loop reads CASSSGMYEQYF. Written as DNA, the CDR3 is TGTGCCAGCAGTTCGGGAATGTACGAGCAGTACTTC.

The V call is TRBV19, the J call TRBJ1-3, with D perhaps matching TRBD1 (6 bases). Germline loops: CDR1 LNHDA, CDR2 SQIVND (reference sequence). This CDR3 comprises 16 residues. V gave up 7 bases and J gave up 6 bases, with 22 bases separating them. The CDR3 region has the DNA TGTGCCAGTACCACGAAGGGCACAGGGAAGGCAAACACCATATATTTT. It codes for CASTTKGTGKANTIYF.

The rearrangement links TRBV7-2 to TRBJ2-1, with TRBD1 identical over 9 bases. CDR1 is SGHTA and CDR2 is FQGNSA in the germline V gene. The V segment lost 5 bases and the J segment 6 bases; nucleotides outside the gene matches: 8. The CDR3 consists of 15 residues. As DNA, the CDR3 is TGTGCCAGCAGCCCAGGGGGGACAGGGTTCAATGAGCAGTTCTTC. Translated, it gives CASSPGGTGFNEQFF.

The chain joins TRBV7-8 to TRBJ2-2; TRBD1 matches at 9 bases. Germline assignment: CDR1 SGHVS and CDR2 FQNEAQ. Trimming cost V 5 bases and J 4 bases; bases outside gene matches: 8. The CDR3 is 16 residues long. CDR3 DNA sequence: TGTGCCAGCAGCGACCGAGACAGGGGGGGCACCGGGGAGCTGTTTTTT. As protein: CASSDRDRGGTGELFF.

The chain uses TRBV5-1 and TRBJ2-3; the D is unclear. The CDR3 contains 15 residues. Germline CDR1 is SGHRS and CDR2 is YFSETQ. V lost 1 base and J 6 bases, leaving 15 bases between the germline ends. The CDR3 nucleotides read TGCGCCAGCAGCTTGAGGTCGGGTTCGTTTGATACGCAGTATTTT. It yields the protein CASSLRSGSFDTQYF. Using reference TRBV5-1 and TRBJ2-3 for the parts outside the CDR3, the full variable domain is KAGVTQTPRYLIKTRGQQVTLSCSPISGHRSVSWYQQTPGQGLQFLFEYFSETQRNKGNFPGRFSGRQFSNSRSEMNVSTLELGDSALYLCASSLRSGSFDTQYFGPGTRLTVL.

This chain links TRBV11-2 with TRBJ1-3, with a possible D match to TRBD1 (6 bases). This CDR3 contains 16 residues. Germline CDR1 is SGHAT and CDR2 is FQNNGV. With 0 bases removed from V and 0 bases from J, the gap between germline ends came to 9 bases. In nucleotides, the CDR3 is TGTGCCAGCAGCTTAGAGGGACAAATCTCTGGAAACACCATATATTTT. As protein: CASSLEGQISGNTIYF. Full variable domain (rest looked up from reference TRBV11-2 and TRBJ1-3): EAGVAQSPRYKIIEKRQSVAFWCNPISGHATLYWYQQILGQGPKLLIQFQNNGVVDDSQLPKDRFSAERLKGVDSTLKIQPAKLEDSAVYLCASSLEGQISGNTIYFGEGSWLTVV.

In DNA form, the CDR3 reads TGTGCCAGCTCACCAACAGGGGGCAACTACGAGCAGTACTTC. As protein: CASSPTGGNYEQYF. The chain carries TRBV18 and TRBJ2-7; 9 nucleotides line up with TRBD1. This CDR3 is 14 amino acids long. The junction had 2 bases not matched to a gene; V was cut back by 2 bases and J by 3 bases. Germline lookup yields CDR1 KGHSH and CDR2 LQKENI.

CDR3 nucleotides: TGTGCCAGGAATATAGTTACAGGGTACGACGGGCGGGAGACCCAGTACTTC. Its protein is CARNIVTGYDGRETQYF. This chain uses TRBV19 with TRBJ2-5, with D possibly TRBD1 on 6 matching bases. There are 17 residues in the CDR3. The germline V gene encodes CDR1 LNHDA and CDR2 SQIVND (reference sequence). V lost 9 bases, J lost 5 bases, and 28 bases lay in between.

The V and J genes are TRBV4-1 and TRBJ2-1, with D tentatively TRBD2 (5 bases). This CDR3 spans 16 amino acids. Germline loops: CDR1 MGHRA, CDR2 YSYEKL. V shed 0 bases and J shed 4 bases, with 13 bases lying between them. The CDR3 region is CASSQDGQTGYNEQFF. CDR3 sequence (DNA): TGCGCCAGCAGCCAAGATGGGCAGACGGGATACAATGAGCAGTTCTTC.

The chain couples TRBV10-3 to TRBJ2-2, with 7 bases identical to TRBD1. Trimming cost V 3 bases and J 3 bases; bases outside gene matches: 4. CDR1 and CDR2 from the germline V gene are ENHRY and SYGVKD. CDR3 length equals 15 residues. The CDR3 region has the DNA TGTGCCATCAGTGAAGCAGGGGGAGACACCGGGGAGCTGTTTTTT. This translates into CAISEAGGDTGELFF.

The chain is built from TRBV7-2 and TRBJ2-1; 9 bases map to TRBD2. The CDR3 spans 16 residues. The ends lost 0 bases at V and 6 bases at J; junction bases unmatched: 6. Germline V gene sequence: CDR1 SGHTA, CDR2 FQGNSA. The CDR3 region has the DNA TGTGCCAGCAGCTTAGCTGGTAGCGGGAGCGGCAATGAGCAGTTCTTC. Its translation: CASSLAGSGSGNEQFF.

The gene calls are TRBV7-9 and TRBJ2-1; the match to TRBD2 covers 7 bases. Germline CDR1 is SEHNR and CDR2 is FQNEAQ (reference sequence). V lost 3 bases, J lost 5 bases, and 16 bases stayed unmatched. The CDR3 has 18 residues. This CDR3 reads CASSFLTSLTQYDNEQFF. CDR3 nucleotide sequence: TGTGCCAGCAGCTTTCTGACTAGCCTAACCCAATATGACAATGAGCAGTTCTTC.

The V and J genes are TRBV19 and TRBJ1-1; TRBD1 aligns across 10 bases. V shed 6 bases and J 7 bases; nucleotides not matched to a gene: 14. Per germline, CDR1 LNHDA and CDR2 SQIVND (reference sequence). This CDR3 has 16 amino acids. CDR3 sequence (DNA): TGTGCCAGTAGGACTGCCGGGACAGGGGTTGGTATTGAAGCTTTCTTT. Its protein product is CASRTAGTGVGIEAFF.

This clone was observed a few times. DNA for the CDR3: TGTGCCAGCAGCACGACAGGGTTCAACGAGCAGTACTTC. It encodes CASSTTGFNEQYF. The rearrangement uses TRBV5-4 and TRBJ2-7, with 7 bases lining up with TRBD1. J lost 5 bases, V lost 4 bases, and 6 bases had no gene match. This CDR3 has 13 amino acids. Germline values: CDR1 SGHNT, CDR2 YYREEE (reference sequence).

V is TRBV28 and J is TRBJ2-5; TRBD1 aligns across 12 bases. Germline V gives CDR1 MDHEN, CDR2 SYDVKM. The CDR3 loop spans 16 amino acids. The V and J ends lost 0 bases and 4 bases, in that order; junction bases with no gene match: 3. CDR3 protein: CASSLWGTGGRETQYF. CDR3 DNA: TGTGCCAGCAGTTTATGGGGGACAGGGGGCCGAGAGACCCAGTACTTC.

The chain joins TRBV7-2 to TRBJ1-2; 12 bases are a match to TRBD1. Trimming took 5 bases from V and 8 from J; bases not matched to a gene: 9. The CDR3 extends over 15 amino acids. CDR1 is SGHTA and CDR2 is FQGNSA in the germline V gene. The CDR3 region has the DNA TGTGCCAGCAGCGTCCCGGGACAGGGGGCGGGAGGCTACACCTTC. Its translation is CASSVPGQGAGGYTF.

The genes are TRBV2 and TRBJ2-2; 7 bases align to TRBD1. The CDR3 extends over 14 amino acids. CDR1 is SNHLY and CDR2 is FYNNEI in the germline V gene. Germline trimming cut 5 bases from V and 6 bases from J; bases unmatched to any gene: 6. The CDR3 sequence is CASSRDSGSGELFF. The CDR3 DNA reads TGTGCCAGCAGTCGGGACAGCGGATCCGGGGAGCTGTTTTTT.

The chain has TRBV28 and TRBJ2-2, with 10 bases that match TRBD2. V shed 6 bases, J shed 5 bases, and the junction held 15 bases outside the gene matches. The CDR3 spans 18 residues. Germline-derived CDR1 and CDR2 are MDHEN and SYDVKM. The CDR3: CASSFSPRLAGRTGELFF. Here the CDR3 DNA reads TGTGCCAGCAGCTTTTCCCCCCGACTAGCGGGTCGGACCGGGGAGCTGTTTTTT.

The chain is built from TRBV6-4 and TRBJ2-1, with TRBD2 as a possible D gene (5 bases). The length of the CDR3 is 15 residues. V was trimmed by 4 bases and J by 4 bases, leaving 14 bases between them. Germline values: CDR1 MRHNA, CDR2 SNTAGT. The CDR3 DNA follows: TGTGCCAGCAGTGGTTCCTCGGGCGGGTACAATGAGCAGTTCTTC. Translated, it gives CASSGSSGGYNEQFF.

The chain combines TRBV6-6 with TRBJ1-1; 9 nucleotides align to TRBD1. Germline V lookup: CDR1 MNHNY, CDR2 SVGAGI (reference sequence). Trimming cost V 2 bases and J 6 bases; bases outside gene matches: 7. The CDR3 has 15 amino acids. CDR3: CASSYARDRAAEAFF. In DNA, the CDR3 is TGTGCCAGCAGTTACGCCCGGGACAGGGCCGCTGAAGCTTTCTTT.